A selection of T cell receptor beta chains follows, all from one sample in a study of T cell clonotyping in hematopoietic cell transplantation. Produced via immunoSEQ multiplex PCR; TCRdb's table is partial and in-frame only. Here the sample spans tens of thousands of clones, 85% being singletons. Specimen: peripheral blood mononuclear cells, collected before stem cell transplant. Receptors originate from a man between 60 and 75 years old with acute myeloid leukemia. Some clones in this sample may be carry-over from other donors' samples. Both conserved end residues are part of each CDR3. A D gene is named only where the DNA matches it firmly. The listing skips clone size in some rows; elsewhere it reads once, few, many or a size class.

clone size: .; V gene: TRBV28; D gene: TRBD1; J gene: TRBJ2-3; CDR3 DNA: TGTGCCAGCAGGGCCGGGACAGCGGTAGATACGCAGTATTTT; CDR3 protein: CASRAGTAVDTQYF
clone size: once; V gene: TRBV5-4; D gene: TRBD2; J gene: TRBJ2-3; CDR3 DNA: TGTGCCAGCAGCGGCGGACTAGCGGGGGGGCCAGATACGCAGTATTTT; CDR3 protein: CASSGGLAGGPDTQYF
clone size: .; V gene: TRBV19; D gene: .; J gene: TRBJ1-2; CDR3 DNA: TGTGCCAGTAGTTCGGGGAGGAACTATGGCTACACCTTC; CDR3 protein: CASSSGRNYGYTF
clone size: .; V gene: TRBV5-1; D gene: TRBD1; J gene: TRBJ1-2; CDR3 DNA: TGCGCCAGCAGCTTGGCCACAGGGGGTAGAGACTATGGCTACACCTTC; CDR3 protein: CASSLATGGRDYGYTF
clone size: .; V gene: TRBV5-4; D gene: TRBD1; J gene: TRBJ1-1; CDR3 DNA: TGTGCCAGCAGCATGGGGGGACAGTTGAACACTGAAGCTTTCTTT; CDR3 protein: CASSMGGQLNTEAFF
clone size: .; V gene: TRBV19; D gene: .; J gene: TRBJ1-2; CDR3 DNA: TGTGCCAGCCGTCCGAGGGGCGGGGGGTATGGCTACACCTTC; CDR3 protein: CASRPRGGGYGYTF
clone size: .; V gene: TRBV7-9; D gene: .; J gene: TRBJ1-5; CDR3 DNA: TGTGCCAGCAGCTGGGAGGGGAGCCAGCCCCAGCATTTT; CDR3 protein: CASSWEGSQPQHF
clone size: few; V gene: TRBV5-1; D gene: .; J gene: TRBJ1-1; CDR3 DNA: TGCGCCAGCAGCTATATCCTTGGGGGCAGGAACACTGAAGCTTTCTTT; CDR3 protein: CASSYILGGRNTEAFF
clone size: .; V gene: TRBV15; D gene: .; J gene: TRBJ1-6; CDR3 DNA: TGTGCCACCAGCAGAGATCGGTCGGCCTATAATTCACCCCTCCACTTT; CDR3 protein: CATSRDRSAYNSPLHF
clone size: .; V gene: TRBV21-1; D gene: .; J gene: TRBJ2-7; CDR3 DNA: TGTGCCAGCAGCAAAGGTCGGGGAGCCTCCGAGCAGTACTTC; CDR3 protein: CASSKGRGASEQYF
clone size: .; V gene: TRBV29-1; D gene: .; J gene: TRBJ2-5; CDR3 DNA: TGCAGCGTTGAAGTAGGGAGGGAGACCCAGTACTTC; CDR3 protein: CSVEVGRETQYF
clone size: .; V gene: TRBV29-1; D gene: TRBD1; J gene: TRBJ2-2; CDR3 DNA: TGCAGCGTTCACAGGGGCACCGGGGAGCTGTTTTTT; CDR3 protein: CSVHRGTGELFF
clone size: .; V gene: TRBV6-5; D gene: .; J gene: TRBJ2-5; CDR3 DNA: TGTGCCAGCAGTTACGGCGTCGGGGAGACCCAGTACTTC; CDR3 protein: CASSYGVGETQYF
clone size: .; V gene: TRBV4-1; D gene: TRBD1; J gene: TRBJ2-1; CDR3 DNA: TGCGCCAGCAGCCAGATGCCGGGACAGGGGGCGCTTGAGCAGTTCTTC; CDR3 protein: CASSQMPGQGALEQFF
clone size: .; V gene: TRBV10-3; D gene: .; J gene: TRBJ1-5; CDR3 DNA: TGTGCCATCAGTGAACAGGGCGGTCAGCCCCAGCATTTT; CDR3 protein: CAISEQGGQPQHF
clone size: .; V gene: TRBV20-1; D gene: .; J gene: TRBJ2-5; CDR3 DNA: TGCAGTGCTAGAGATGGGGAGACCCAGTACTTC; CDR3 protein: CSARDGETQYF
clone size: .; V gene: TRBV7-2; D gene: .; J gene: TRBJ1-6; CDR3 DNA: TGTGCCAGCAGCCCCCGGCAAGGGAGCTCCTATAATTCACCCCTCCACTTT; CDR3 protein: CASSPRQGSSYNSPLHF
clone size: .; V gene: TRBV28; D gene: .; J gene: TRBJ2-7; CDR3 DNA: TGTGCCAGCAGTTTGCGAAGCGCTGGACAGCCGCGCGAGCAGTACTTC; CDR3 protein: CASSLRSAGQPREQYF
clone size: .; V gene: TRBV30; D gene: .; J gene: TRBJ2-5; CDR3 DNA: TGTGCCTGGAGTGTAGGCGGACAGTACCAAGAGACCCAGTACTTC; CDR3 protein: CAWSVGGQYQETQYF
clone size: few; V gene: TRBV5-1; D gene: .; J gene: TRBJ1-1; CDR3 DNA: TGCGCCAGCAGCTTGGCCACCTCTGGCACTGAAGCTTTCTTT; CDR3 protein: CASSLATSGTEAFF
clone size: .; V gene: TRBV7-2; D gene: TRBD1; J gene: TRBJ1-6; CDR3 DNA: TGTGCCAGCAGCGTACGACAGGGGTATAATTCACCCCTCCACTTT; CDR3 protein: CASSVRQGYNSPLHF
clone size: .; V gene: TRBV5-1; D gene: .; J gene: TRBJ2-7; CDR3 DNA: TGCGCCAGCAGCGACGACCACCGGAACGAGCAGTACTTC; CDR3 protein: CASSDDHRNEQYF
clone size: .; V gene: TRBV19; D gene: .; J gene: TRBJ2-5; CDR3 DNA: TGTGCCAGTAGTATCGGGCGGGGGTCCAGAGGGGGAGAGACCCAGTACTTC; CDR3 protein: CASSIGRGSRGGETQYF
clone size: .; V gene: TRBV7-8; D gene: .; J gene: TRBJ2-7; CDR3 DNA: TGTGCCAGCAGCTTAGCACCAGGACACTTCTACGAGCAGTACTTC; CDR3 protein: CASSLAPGHFYEQYF
clone size: .; V gene: TRBV19; D gene: .; J gene: TRBJ1-5; CDR3 DNA: TGTGCCAGTAGGAGGGGGGGCAGGGTAGGATCTAGCAATCAGCCCCAGCATTTT; CDR3 protein: CASRRGGRVGSSNQPQHF
clone size: .; V gene: TRBV7-2; D gene: TRBD1; J gene: TRBJ1-5; CDR3 DNA: TGTACCTCCGGGACAGGGGTGGCTCAGCCCCAGCATTTT; CDR3 protein: CTSGTGVAQPQHF
clone size: .; V gene: TRBV7-6; D gene: .; J gene: TRBJ1-3; CDR3 DNA: TGTGCCAGCAGCAGCAGGGTCCCCTCTGGAAACACCATATATTTT; CDR3 protein: CASSSRVPSGNTIYF
clone size: .; V gene: TRBV29-1; D gene: .; J gene: TRBJ2-1; CDR3 DNA: TGCAGCGTTGAGGGGAAGGGGTCCTACAATGAGCAGTTCTTC; CDR3 protein: CSVEGKGSYNEQFF